These 30 T cell receptor beta chains share one sample of origin, sequenced in a study of blood T cells in healthy people across ages. Through a sample-barcoded 5' primer and a J-beta primer mix, a second PCR was run for roughly 7 to 12 cycles. TCRdb reprocessed the 5' RACE reads with MiXCR, giving one entry per CDR3 protein. This sample has around 620,000 distinct CDR3 sequences, with 25% to 30% found just once. Sequencing was performed on blood. The receptors stem from a woman in her seventies in good health.

This rearrangement joins TRBV20-1 to TRBJ1-4; TRBD1 agrees at 8 bases. The CDR3 covers 13 residues. J was trimmed by 8 bases and V by 6 bases; bases with no gene match: 8. Germline CDR1 reads DFQATT; CDR2 reads SNEGSKA (reference sequence). The CDR3 region is CSARQGSEEKLFF. In DNA, the CDR3 is TGCAGTGCCAGACAGGGGTCGGAGGAAAAACTGTTTTTT.

The chain carries TRBV6-6 and TRBJ1-1; a possible D gene is TRBD1 (6 bases). Germline V CDR1 and CDR2: MNHNY, SVGAGI (reference sequence). The V and J ends lost 0 bases and 1 base respectively, with 9 bases between them. The CDR3 totals 15 residues. The DNA of the CDR3 is TGTGCCAGCAGTTACTCGGACAGAGCGAACACTGAAGCTTTCTTT. It is translated as CASSYSDRANTEAFF.

This clonotype was found a few times. The J gene is TRBJ2-5, the V gene TRBV7-2; 8 bases fit TRBD2. The DNA end lines up better with TRBJ2-1; the J call may be wrong. Per the germline V gene, CDR1 is SGHTA and CDR2 is FQGNSA. The CDR3 extends over 15 amino acids. The CDR3: CASSRGGRDRLEQFF. DNA for the CDR3: TGTGCCAGCAGCCGGGGGGGCCGGGATCGTCTTGAGCAGTTCTTC.

This chain joins TRBV7-9 and TRBJ1-3; D is perhaps TRBD1 (5 bases). Germline values: CDR1 SEHNR, CDR2 FQNEAQ (reference sequence). The CDR3 runs 16 residues. The ends were cut back, 6 bases at V and 2 bases at J, with 17 bases in the middle. For the CDR3, the DNA is TGTGCCAGCAGTTTGGGGGACGGCGCCCCTGGAAACACCATATATTTT. Protein product: CASSLGDGAPGNTIYF.

The chain uses TRBV24-1 and TRBJ2-4; TRBD1 agrees at 7 bases. The trim removed 4 bases at V and 4 bases at J, leaving 9 bases unmatched. Germline loops: CDR1 KGHDR, CDR2 SFDVKD. The CDR3 loop spans 16 amino acids. CDR3 in amino acids: CATSDARGQIKNIQYF. CDR3 sequence (DNA): TGTGCCACCAGTGACGCCCGGGGACAGATTAAAAACATTCAGTACTTC.

This clonotype occurred a few times. This chain links TRBV4-1 with TRBJ2-1; 9 bases match TRBD1. This CDR3 spans 15 amino acids. The germline CDR1 and CDR2 sequences are MGHRA and YSYEKL. After removal of 3 bases from V and 6 bases from J, the junction contained 6 bases not matched to a gene. CDR3 region: CASSQRDREVNEQFF. CDR3 in DNA: TGCGCCAGCAGCCAGAGGGACAGGGAAGTCAATGAGCAGTTCTTC.

This clonotype appeared a few times. The V and J genes are TRBV3-1 and TRBJ1-2; D gene unclear. CDR1 LGHDT and CDR2 YNNKEL come from the germline V gene (reference sequence). This CDR3 has 15 amino acids. The germline V and J ends were trimmed by 1 base and 5 bases, with 14 bases remaining between them. CDR3 coding DNA: TGTGCCAGCAGCCAAGGCACAAGGAGTCTGTATGGCTACACCTTC. Amino acid sequence: CASSQGTRSLYGYTF.

This clonotype was seen a handful of times. This chain uses TRBV7-3 with TRBJ2-7; TRBD2 might be the D (5 bases). V lost 5 bases, J lost 0 bases, and 17 bases lay in between. The CDR3 has 16 amino acids. The germline gives CDR1 SGHTA, CDR2 FQGTGA. The CDR3 DNA reads as TGTGCCAGCAGCCCCAGGCGGGCCGGATCCTCCTACGAGCAGTACTTC. Translation: CASSPRRAGSSYEQYF. The variable domain in full, with the rest retrieved from reference TRBV7-3 and TRBJ2-7, is GAGVSQTPSNKVTEKGKYVELRCDPISGHTALYWYRQSLGQGPEFLIYFQGTGAADDSGLPNDRFFAVRPEGSVSTLKIQRTERGDSAVYLCASSPRRAGSSYEQYFGPGTRLTVT.

This clonotype was seen more than once but under ten times. The V call is TRBV6-5, the J call TRBJ2-5, with TRBD2 identical over 10 bases. Per germline, CDR1 MNHEY and CDR2 SVGAGI. Trimming cost V 6 bases and J 2 bases; bases outside gene matches: 9. CDR3 length: 16 residues. This CDR3 reads CASSPEAGGLQETQYF. CDR3 nucleotides: TGTGCCAGCAGCCCCGAAGCGGGGGGGCTTCAAGAGACCCAGTACTTC.

V and J are TRBV27 and TRBJ2-4; 8 bases align to TRBD2. The J segment lost 5 bases and the V segment lost 4 bases, leaving 7 bases of the junction unmatched. The V gene's germline CDR1 is MNHEY and CDR2 SMNVEV (reference sequence). CDR3 length: 15 amino acids. Written as DNA, the CDR3 is TGTGCCAGCAGTTCCCTCGGTAGCGGGGAAAACATTCAGTACTTC. Residues: CASSSLGSGENIQYF.

This sequence joins TRBV10-3 and TRBJ2-2, with no clear D. CDR1 ENHRY and CDR2 SYGVKD come from the germline V gene. This CDR3 contains 12 residues. V dropped 5 bases and J dropped 6 bases, with 7 bases sitting between them. In DNA, the CDR3 is TGTGCCATCAGTACTGACCCCGGGGAGCTGTTTTTT. Protein product: CAISTDPGELFF.

V and J are TRBV5-1 and TRBJ1-4; a weak D match, TRBD1 (6 bases). The CDR3 length is 15 residues. V was clipped by 4 bases and J by 6 bases, with 16 bases between them. Germline V gene data show CDR1 as SGHRS and CDR2 as YFSETQ. The CDR3 loop is CASSGSGQWDEKLFF. CDR3 sequence (DNA): TGCGCCAGCAGCGGATCGGGACAATGGGATGAAAAACTGTTTTTT.

V gene TRBV6-5 combines with J gene TRBJ2-1; 9 bases map to TRBD2. The germline gives CDR1 MNHEY, CDR2 SVGAGI. Trimming took 7 bases from V and 7 from J; bases not matched to a gene: 8. The CDR3 is 14 residues long. The DNA of the CDR3 is TGTGCCAGCAAGGCGGCGGGGGGGTTAAATGAGCAGTTCTTC. Its translation: CASKAAGGLNEQFF.

The V call is TRBV5-1, the J call TRBJ2-5; D gene unclear. The J call is in doubt because the DNA end fits TRBJ2-7 better. Germline CDR1 SGHRS, CDR2 YFSETQ. The CDR3 covers 15 residues. The CDR3 bases are TGCGCCAGCAGCTTGGTTCGAGGTCCTACCTACGAGCAGTACTTC. Amino acids: CASSLVRGPTYEQYF.

This clonotype was observed a single time. The genes are TRBV19 and TRBJ2-1; 12 bases are a match to TRBD1. V lost 3 bases to trimming and J lost 7 bases; unmatched junction nucleotides: 7. The CDR3 runs to 16 residues. Germline CDR1 is LNHDA and CDR2 is SQIVND (reference sequence). The CDR3 DNA reads TGTGCCAGTAGTATTACCGGGACAGGGGGCTTGAATGAGCAGTTCTTC. Translation: CASSITGTGGLNEQFF.

This clonotype was seen a single time. The chain combines TRBV12-3 or TRBV12-4 with TRBJ1-2; no firm D call. Trimming took 1 base from V and 7 from J, leaving 10 bases between them. The CDR3 loop spans 13 amino acids. CDR3 bases: TGTGCCAGCAGTTTAGGTCCGGGGATTGGCTACACCTTC. Translated, it gives CASSLGPGIGYTF.

The chain couples TRBV4-3 to TRBJ1-1; D possibly corresponds to TRBD1 (5 bases). The CDR3 is 16 amino acids. CDR1 LGHNA and CDR2 YSLEER come from the germline V gene. V gave up 1 base and J gave up 6 bases, with 18 bases separating them. The DNA for the CDR3 is TGCGCCAGCAGCCAAGCTGGTGGGGCAGGGATCGCTGAAGCTTTCTTT. Translating gives CASSQAGGAGIAEAFF.

The chain links TRBV11-2 to TRBJ1-2; TRBD1 is a possible D gene (5 bases). The CDR3 is 15 amino acids. Per germline, CDR1 SGHAT and CDR2 FQNNGV. Trimming took off 1 base at V and 3 bases at J, with 12 bases between the two ends. CDR3 bases: TGTGCCAGCAGCTTAGCCCTTACAGGAGACTATGGCTACACCTTC. Amino acids: CASSLALTGDYGYTF.

The chain joins TRBV9 to TRBJ2-7; 11 nucleotides line up with TRBD2. Per germline, CDR1 SGDLS and CDR2 YYNGEE. The CDR3 is 17 amino acids. J was trimmed by 5 bases and V by 3 bases; bases with no gene match: 13. The CDR3 is CASSASSGGTRGNEQYF. The CDR3, as DNA: TGTGCCAGCAGCGCTTCTAGCGGGGGGACTCGGGGTAACGAGCAGTACTTC.

This clonotype was observed at least ten times. The chain carries TRBV12-5 and TRBJ2-1, with 9 bases that match TRBD1. CDR3 length equals 14 residues. Per germline, CDR1 LGHNT and CDR2 FRNRAP. Trimming removed 2 bases from V and 8 bases from J; junction bases left unmatched: 4. The CDR3: CASGLTGGRDEQFF. The CDR3 DNA reads as TGTGCTAGTGGTTTGACAGGGGGCAGAGATGAGCAGTTCTTC.

This clonotype occurred a few times. This sequence joins TRBV7-8 and TRBJ2-7; a possible D gene is TRBD1 (7 bases). V lost 5 bases and J 0 bases, leaving 14 bases between the germline ends. This CDR3 is built from 15 residues. Germline values: CDR1 SGHVS, CDR2 FQNEAQ. CDR3 in DNA: TGTGCCAGCAGCCAGCAGGGGGGATACTCCTACGAGCAGTACTTC. This encodes CASSQQGGYSYEQYF.

This rearrangement joins TRBV6-1 to TRBJ1-3; D not certain. CDR1 MNHNS and CDR2 SASEGT come from the germline V gene. The CDR3 sequence is 16 residues long. The germline V and J ends were trimmed by 6 bases and 2 bases, with 17 bases remaining between them. This chain's CDR3 is CASRDYLGIAGNTIYF. In DNA, the CDR3 is TGTGCCAGCAGAGACTACCTTGGGATAGCTGGAAACACCATATATTTT.

The chain carries TRBV7-9 and TRBJ2-1, with a weak D call TRBD1 (7 bases). CDR3 length: 17 amino acids. Deletions cut 5 bases from V and 1 base from J, with 18 bases between. Looked up from germline, CDR1 is SEHNR and CDR2 is FQNEAQ (reference sequence). The CDR3 nucleotides read TGTGCCAGCAGCCTAAGCAGGGGGGCAAGTTCCTACAATGAGCAGTTCTTC. Residues: CASSLSRGASSYNEQFF.

This clonotype has only a few counts. This chain joins TRBV6-5 and TRBJ1-5; D perhaps matches TRBD1 (5 bases). The CDR3 has 13 amino acids. Germline CDR1 is MNHEY and CDR2 is SVGAGI. The V and J ends lost 7 bases and 2 bases respectively, with 9 bases between them. The DNA of the CDR3 is TGTGCCAGCATGGGGCGAGGCAATCAGCCCCAGCATTTT. Translation gives CASMGRGNQPQHF.

The chain uses TRBV11-2 and TRBJ2-3, with 10 bases lining up with TRBD1. The V gene's germline CDR1 is SGHAT and CDR2 FQNNGV. V lost 5 bases to trimming and J lost 4 bases; unmatched junction nucleotides: 3. The CDR3 loop spans 14 amino acids. The CDR3 DNA is TGTGCCAGCAGCCAGACAGGGGGCGCAGATACGCAGTATTTT. This sequence encodes CASSQTGGADTQYF. The whole variable domain, remainder taken from reference TRBV11-2 and TRBJ2-3, is EAGVAQSPRYKIIEKRQSVAFWCNPISGHATLYWYQQILGQGPKLLIQFQNNGVVDDSQLPKDRFSAERLKGVDSTLKIQPAKLEDSAVYLCASSQTGGADTQYFGPGTRLTVL.

This chain uses TRBV20-1 with TRBJ2-7; D is possibly TRBD1 (5 bases). The V gene's germline CDR1 is DFQATT and CDR2 SNEGSKA (reference sequence). The CDR3 contains 13 residues. With 6 bases removed from V and 1 base from J, the gap between germline ends came to 13 bases. CDR3 sequence reads: CSAQGSGSYEQYF. The CDR3 nucleotides are TGCAGTGCCCAAGGGTCAGGGTCCTACGAGCAGTACTTC.

This clonotype was detected many times. This sequence joins TRBV7-9 and TRBJ1-1; D perhaps matches TRBD1 (5 bases). Germline loops: CDR1 SEHNR, CDR2 FQNEAQ (reference sequence). The length of the CDR3 is 15 residues. V was cut by 5 bases and J by 2 bases, with 15 bases left in between. CDR3 in amino acids: CASSPRDPLNTEAFF. CDR3 nucleotides: TGTGCCAGCAGCCCCAGGGATCCCCTTAACACTGAAGCTTTCTTT. Based on the CDR3 plus reference TRBV7-9 and TRBJ1-1, the full variable domain is DTGVSQNPRHKITKRGQNVTFRCDPISEHNRLYWYRQTLGQGPEFLTYFQNEAQLEKSRLLSDRFSAERPKGSFSTLEIQRTEQGDSAMYLCASSPRDPLNTEAFFGQGTRLTVV.

The chain employs TRBV4-1 and TRBJ1-4; D might be TRBD1 (6 bases). The CDR3 spans 17 residues. Trimming shortened V by 3 bases and J by 3 bases, and 17 bases separated the two germline ends. Germline CDR1 reads MGHRA; CDR2 reads YSYEKL. The CDR3 sequence is CASSQGPHREANEKLFF. CDR3 nucleotide sequence: TGCGCCAGCAGCCAGGGACCGCACAGGGAGGCTAATGAAAAACTGTTTTTT.

The chain joins TRBV29-1 to TRBJ2-5, with 8 nucleotides matching TRBD2. The closer fit of TRBJ2-1 to the DNA end suggests the J call may be wrong. Germline V lookup: CDR1 SQVTM, CDR2 ANQGSEA. This CDR3 comprises 16 residues. This CDR3 is CSVEVGSGNSYNEQFF. CDR3 sequence (DNA): TGCAGCGTTGAAGTGGGTAGCGGGAACTCCTACAATGAGCAGTTCTTC.

The J gene is TRBJ1-1, the V gene TRBV24-1; D ambiguous. This CDR3 contains 12 residues. The V gene's germline CDR1 is KGHDR and CDR2 SFDVKD. V lost 6 bases and J lost 5, with 9 bases in between. The CDR3 region is CATSSLGTEAFF. CDR3 nucleotide sequence: TGTGCCACCAGTTCTCTGGGAACTGAAGCTTTCTTT.